The 4 T cell receptor beta chains listed next were all sequenced from one sample in a study of T cell clonality in common variable immunodeficiency. TCRdb's copy holds only in-frame clones and misses some; the assay was immunoSEQ multiplex PCR. This sample has approximately 50,000 clones, each found more than once. Sequencing input: peripheral blood mononuclear cells. These receptors all stem from a person aged 18-69 years in good health.

This clone occurred many times. The sequence runs out 3 residues before the end of the CDR3; the remainder is reconstructed from the germline J gene. The chain joins TRBV2 to TRBJ2-1, with 9 bases aligning to TRBD2. Trimming cost V 6 bases and J 7 bases; bases outside gene matches: 7. The germline V gene encodes CDR1 SNHLY and CDR2 FYNNEI. CDR3 size: 14 residues. Partial CDR3 DNA: TGTGCCAGCAGCGGCGGGGGGGCGCCTAATGAG. Amino acids: CASSGGGAPNE. In full, the CDR3 reads CASSGGGAPNEQFF.

This clone was seen at least ten times. From the germline J gene comes the end of the CDR3, since the read stops 3 residues before it. The chain is built from TRBV6-2 or TRBV6-3 and TRBJ1-2, with 7 bases aligning to TRBD1. The ends lost 6 bases at V and 4 bases at J; junction bases unmatched: 5. The germline V gene encodes CDR1 MNHEY and CDR2 SVGEGT. CDR3 length: 13 residues. CDR3 residues: CASRLTGTYGYTF. The covered CDR3 bases are TGTGCCAGCAGATTGACAGGGACCTATGGC.

This clone occurred many times. From the germline J gene comes the end of the CDR3, since the read stops 3 residues before it. This chain links TRBV30 with TRBJ2-5; 7 bases map to TRBD2. The CDR3 is made up of 15 amino acids. Germline CDR1 is GTSNPN and CDR2 is SVGIG (reference sequence). Unmatched junction bases numbered 11, after V lost 5 bases and J lost 2 bases. The CDR3 bases that were read are TGTGCCTGGGGGGGAAAAAGCGGGGATCAAGAGACC. This sequence encodes CAWGGKSGDQET. The complete CDR3 protein is CAWGGKSGDQETQYF.

Concerning this clone: The read ends 3 residues shy of where the CDR3 ends; the end is completed using the germline J gene. V is TRBV19 and J is TRBJ1-2; TRBD1 agrees at 7 bases. This CDR3 region has 20 residues. Germline V CDR1 and CDR2: LNHDA, SQIVND (reference sequence). The CDR3 protein is CASSTPGVSGGDSSYNDYTF. The sequenced CDR3 bases are TGTGCCAGTAGTACCCCAGGGGTTAGCGGGGGGGACAGCTCCTACAATGAC.